What follows are 4 T cell receptor beta chains derived from one specimen sequenced in a study of human T cells and chemical hapten exposure. Sample time point: patch test 2, 6 weeks after DPC sensitization. Specified treatment: therapeutic diphenylcyclopropenone sensitization with weekly scalp DPC. From the RACE reads, TCRdb called clonotypes with MiXCR, one entry per CDR3 protein. The sample records over 100,000 distinct CDR3 sequences, about a tenth being singletons. Sequences were derived from whole blood, sampled in connection with sensitization to the hapten diphenylcyclopropenone (DPC). The origin of the receptors is a woman in her thirties or forties with alopecia areata. Some clones in this sample may be carry-over from other donors' samples.

CDR3 DNA: TGCGCCAGCAGCAGAGGGACAGGGGAATCCGAGCAGTACTTC. Encoded protein: CASSRGTGESEQYF. The rearrangement links TRBV5-1 to TRBJ2-7; TRBD1 agrees at 10 bases. Trimming cost V 4 bases and J 6 bases; bases outside gene matches: 7. The CDR3 contains 14 residues. CDR1 and CDR2 from the germline V gene are SGHRS and YFSETQ.

The J gene is TRBJ2-5, the V gene TRBV18; 7 bases map to TRBD1. V gave up 6 bases and J gave up 2 bases; unmatched junction bases: 12. CDR1 is KGHSH and CDR2 is LQKENI in the germline V gene. The CDR3 length is 16 residues. The CDR3 sequence is CASSQRQGWSQETQYF. CDR3 nucleotide sequence: TGTGCCAGCTCCCAACGACAGGGTTGGTCGCAAGAGACCCAGTACTTC. Based on the CDR3 plus reference TRBV18 and TRBJ2-5, the full variable domain is NAGVMQNPRHLVRRRGQEARLRCSPMKGHSHVYWYRQLPEEGLKFMVYLQKENIIDESGMPKERFSAEFPKEGPSILRIQQVVRGDSAAYFCASSQRQGWSQETQYFGPGTRLLVL.

This sequence joins TRBV9 and TRBJ1-4, with D uncertain. There are 14 residues in the CDR3. V dropped 0 bases and J dropped 6 bases, with 9 bases sitting between them. From germline, CDR1 is SGDLS and CDR2 YYNGEE. The CDR3 sequence: CASSVEDADEKLFF. CDR3 in DNA: TGTGCCAGCAGCGTAGAGGACGCAGATGAAAAACTGTTTTTT.

This chain connects TRBV4-1 to TRBJ2-5; possible D gene TRBD2, 5 bases. The CDR3 consists of 18 residues. CDR1 is MGHRA and CDR2 is YSYEKL in the germline V gene. V shed 0 bases and J shed 2 bases, with 19 bases lying between them. The CDR3 spells CASSQEGTGVAGQETQYF. CDR3 nucleotide sequence: TGCGCCAGCAGCCAAGAAGGTACCGGGGTGGCAGGACAAGAGACCCAGTACTTC.